This record covers a single T cell receptor (beta chain). The table lists this clonotype with a few counts. Its target antigen remains unknown. Per-base qualities were not stored, and no clone one base away is much larger. The meaning of the sample's treatment or condition label: live attenuated yellow fever vaccine strain. PBMCs were isolated from peripheral blood using a standard Ficoll-Paque protocol. Dynabeads CD4 and CD8 positive selection kits were used to isolate CD4 and CD8 T-cell fractions. TriZol was used to extract RNA from bulk PBMCs, from CD4 and CD8 fractions, and from dextramer-positive and dextramer-negative fractions. The data stem from a study of T cells after yellow fever vaccination (dated by TCRdb to the late 2010s). Background for the entire study: The SMART-Seq v4 Ultra Low Input RNA kit was used to prepare libraries from fractions with low cell numbers. Bulk TCR alpha and beta repertoires were sequenced longitudinally to track T-cell clones before and after primary and booster YFV17D yellow fever vaccination. Two healthy male donors, one aged 18 to 29 and one aged 30 to 40 years, were included in the cohort. Blood samples were taken at several timepoints before and after primary and secondary immunization, and bulk PBMC replicates and cell subsets were isolated. Overall study outcomes, separate from this receptor: FACS-sorted repertoires could contain abundant contaminating clonotypes from the bulk population, so computational filtering was required. The study included only a couple of donors, which limits how far the findings can be generalized. A small fraction of clonotypes showed up in both the CD4 and CD8 compartments, probably as a result of convergent recombination. Most clones expanded after primary vaccination (approximately 95% of CD4 and about 85% of CD8) were re-detected after the booster, suggesting that broad memory maintenance occurred. Compared with the primary T-cell response, the secondary T-cell response was weaker but faster, peaking on day 5 rather than day 15.

The CDR3 has 17 amino acids, counting the end cysteine and phenylalanine. CDR3 DNA only is kept here, 51 bases in frame from base 1. V has 1 base trimmed and J has 3 bases trimmed; junction bases matching no gene number 10. Sequencing relied on an Illumina NovaSeq 6000. TCR cDNA was synthesized by 5'RACE template switching, which introduced a universal primer site and unique molecular identifiers. Priming for cDNA synthesis came from both the TCR alpha and TCR beta constant segments. Library amplification used two PCR steps, and the second PCR step added sample barcodes and sequencing adapters. Sequencing of libraries was done on Illumina HiSeq 2500 (2x100 bp) or NovaSeq (2x150 bp). In the authors' own workflow: Reads were demultiplexed and collapsed into UMI consensus sequences with MIGEC, and V(D)J alignment was performed with MiXCR. Using edgeR on replicate PBMC samples, clonotypes were called vaccine-responding if FDR was below 0.01 and the log2 fold change was above 5 up to day 15. Each bulk clonotype was labeled CD4 or CD8 based on which sequenced repertoire, CD4 or CD8, contained the clonotype at higher abundance. The public reads were quality trimmed at Q25 with fastp and then assembled into clones with MiXCR by TCRdb, keeping productive beta chains. Each CDR3 protein gets just one entry, which takes the most common genes and DNA from the rows behind it. TCRdb, rather than the study authors, made the V and J calls. Here the sample has some 220,000 distinct CDR3 sequences; 3.2% occur a single time. The ten largest clonotypes hold roughly 3.2% of the sample.

The chain joins TRBV5-3 to TRBJ2-1; TRBD1 lines up with 7 middle nucleotides. Being an ORF, TRBV5-3 has a function that is uncertain. Sequences were derived from CD4+ T cells sorted from PBMCs, sampled 10 days after the yellow fever booster vaccination. The receptor was derived from a man aged 18 to 30 who received the YFV17D yellow fever vaccine. The CDR3 region reads CARSLRLGGQFYNEQFF. The DNA sequence is as follows: TGTGCCAGAAGCTTGAGGTTAGGGGGACAGTTCTACAATGAGCAGTTCTTC.